The clone carrying this TCR beta chain was recorded many times. Antigen specificity is unknown. Sequencing input was equivalent genomic DNA from CVID and controls. Assay: immunoSEQ multiplex PCR; the TCRdb copy retains only in-frame clones and omits some. The record shows around 40,000 clones for this sample, with no singletons present. This sample was taken from a study of T cell clonality in common variable immunodeficiency. General study findings and limits: Compared with healthy controls, CVID subjects showed increased TCRbeta clonality, mostly in about a third.

This sequence was found in a person aged 18 to 75 in good health. The sample was peripheral blood mononuclear cells.

The CDR3 bases that were read are TGTGCCAGCACTCTCCTGGGACAGCCAAACACTGAA. As protein: CASTLLGQPNTE. The whole CDR3 protein is CASTLLGQPNTEAFF. The J gene is TRBJ1-1, the V gene TRBV6-2 or TRBV6-3; TRBD1 agrees at 7 bases. The CDR3 end is not reached by the read, which stops 3 residues before it; the germline J gene fills it in. The CDR3 totals 15 residues. Looked up from germline, CDR1 is MNHEY and CDR2 is SVGEGT. Trimming cost V 7 bases and J 2 bases; bases outside gene matches: 10.